These T cell receptor beta chains were read from a single sample in a study of blood T cell repertoires in COVID-19. Profiling relied on immunoSEQ multiplex PCR, and the TCRdb table lists in-frame clones only, not all of them. Of over 100,000 clones in the sample, over 75% are singletons; the top ten hold around 6.7%. Sequencing used peripheral blood. All receptors derive from a woman between 50 and 59 years old with acute or convalescent COVID-19. Both conserved end residues are part of each CDR3. D genes are given only for firm matches. The size of a clone is reported for some rows only, either as once, few or many, or as a class for expanded clones.

clone_size	d_call	v_call	j_call	cdr3_nt	cdr3_aa
NA	TRBD1	TRBV19	TRBJ1-4	TGTGCCAGTAGTCTCAGACAGGGGCGTCATGAAAAACTGTTTTTT	CASSLRQGRHEKLFF
many	NA	TRBV18	TRBJ1-5	TGTGCCAGCTCACCCCCCCCCGGGAACGTTCAGCCCCAGCATTTT	CASSPPPGNVQPQHF
NA	NA	TRBV19	TRBJ2-1	TGTGCCAGTAGTATACGAGAGGGCGACCACAATGAGCAGTTCTTC	CASSIREGDHNEQFF
NA	NA	TRBV5-4	TRBJ1-1	TGTGCCAGCAGTTATTACGACAGGTTGAACACTGAAGCTTTCTTT	CASSYYDRLNTEAFF
NA	NA	TRBV19	TRBJ1-2	TGTGCCACTAACAGACACTCAAACTATGGCTACACCTTC	CATNRHSNYGYTF
NA	NA	TRBV7-8	TRBJ2-4	TGTGCCAGCAGCTTCCAAGCCAAAAACATTCAGTACTTC	CASSFQAKNIQYF
NA	TRBD1	TRBV6-5	TRBJ2-7	TGTGCCAGCAGCGGACAGGGGGTTGGGTACGAGCAGTACTTC	CASSGQGVGYEQYF
few	NA	TRBV4-2	TRBJ1-1	TGTGCCAGCAGCCAAGGTATTAAAAACACTGAAGCTTTCTTT	CASSQGIKNTEAFF
NA	NA	TRBV25-1	TRBJ1-1	TGTGCCAGCAGTTGGACAGCGCCGAACACTGAAGCTTTCTTT	CASSWTAPNTEAFF
NA	NA	TRBV6-5	TRBJ2-3	TGTGCCAGCAGTTACTCGGAGTACCCGACAGATACGCAGTATTTT	CASSYSEYPTDTQYF
NA	NA	TRBV19	TRBJ2-3	TGTGCCAGTAGTGGAGCGGGTCCTCTACGCACAGATACGCAGTATTTT	CASSGAGPLRTDTQYF
once	TRBD1	TRBV18	TRBJ1-2	TGTGCCAGCTCACCTACCTCCGGGACAGACAACTATGGCTACACCTTC	CASSPTSGTDNYGYTF
once	NA	TRBV11-2	TRBJ1-2	TGTGCCAGCAGCCTAGTCTGGACTGCTGATGGCTACACCTTC	CASSLVWTADGYTF
NA	TRBD1	TRBV2	TRBJ1-1	TGTGCCAGCAGCCTACAGGGGATCTCTGAAGCTTTCTTT	CASSLQGISEAFF
NA	NA	TRBV11-2	TRBJ2-6	TGTGCCAGCAGCTGGTCAGGCTTGCCCTCTGGGGCCAACGTCCTGACTTTC	CASSWSGLPSGANVLTF
NA	NA	TRBV19	TRBJ2-5	TGTGCCAGTAGGGACCACAGGGCACAAGAGACCCAGTACTTC	CASRDHRAQETQYF
NA	TRBD1	TRBV3-1/TRBV3-2	TRBJ2-5	TGTGCCAGCAGCCAGGACAGGGTTCAAGAGACCCAGTACTTC	CASSQDRVQETQYF
NA	NA	TRBV10-2	TRBJ1-1	TGCGCCGGGCGCTTAGGGGGTTTGAACACTGAAGCTTTCTTT	CAGRLGGLNTEAFF
NA	TRBD1	TRBV6-5	TRBJ2-3	TGTGCCAGCGACAACCCGCGGACAGGGAGGGATACGCAGTATTTT	CASDNPRTGRDTQYF
NA	NA	TRBV6-5	TRBJ1-2	TGTGCCAGCGCAGGGCGGTTTCCCTCCTATGGCTACACCTTC	CASAGRFPSYGYTF
NA	TRBD1	TRBV6-5	TRBJ1-2	TGTGCCAGCAGTTGGGACAGTAACTATGGCTACACCTTC	CASSWDSNYGYTF
few	TRBD1	TRBV29-1	TRBJ1-1	TGCAGCGCCGGGGGGACAGGAGGGAACACTGAAGCTTTCTTT	CSAGGTGGNTEAFF
NA	TRBD1	TRBV6-5	TRBJ1-2	TGTGCCAGCAGGCCTATTGACAGGGTTAACTATGGCTACACCTTC	CASRPIDRVNYGYTF
NA	TRBD1	TRBV30	TRBJ1-6	TGTGCCTGGGGACAGGGAAATTCACCCCTCCACTTT	CAWGQGNSPLHF
few	NA	TRBV20-1	TRBJ1-4	TGCAGTGCTAGACGGTCGGAAAAACTGTTTTTT	CSARRSEKLFF
once	TRBD2	TRBV5-1	TRBJ2-3	TGCGCCAGCAGCGACCGGGCTAGCGGGGGGACAGATACGCAGTATTTT	CASSDRASGGTDTQYF
once	TRBD1	TRBV3-1/TRBV3-2	TRBJ1-2	TGTGCCAGCAGCCAAGAGGGACAGTCCGTCCGGGGCTACACCTTC	CASSQEGQSVRGYTF